This T cell receptor beta chain appears in the sequencing data of a study of blood T cell repertoires in COVID-19. TCRdb keeps only in-frame clones here, not all; method: immunoSEQ multiplex PCR. The table includes about 37,000 clones, under 90% detected once. Germline V gives CDR1 SNHLY, CDR2 FYNNEI. Trimming removed 6 bases from V and 0 bases from J; junction bases left unmatched: 4. The CDR3 is 14 amino acids. Sequenced material: peripheral blood. The J gene is TRBJ2-7, the V gene TRBV2; 8 nucleotides align to TRBD1. This sequence was found in a human donor in a cohort sampled during active COVID-19. The CDR3: CASRYRGSSYEQYF. DNA for the CDR3: TGTGCCAGCAGATACAGGGGGAGCTCCTACGAGCAGTACTTC. The whole variable domain, filled in from reference TRBV2 and TRBJ2-7, reads EPEVTQTPSHQVTQMGQEVILRCVPISNHLYFYWYRQILGQKVEFLVSFYNNEISEKSEIFDDQFSVERPDGSNFTLKIRSTKLEDSAMYFCASRYRGSSYEQYFGPGTRLTVT.